Listed below are T cell receptor beta chains from one sample, sequenced in a study of blood T cells in healthy people across ages. TCRdb called the 5' RACE reads again in MiXCR, with one record for every CDR3 protein. The table lists 780,000 or so distinct CDR3 sequences, just over 55% of them singletons, with around 25% in the top ten. The sequenced sample consisted of blood. Receptors were obtained from a man aged 35 to 55 in good health. CDR3s include the opening cysteine and the closing phenylalanine or tryptophan. Fields, in order: V gene, D gene, clone size, J gene, CDR3 DNA, CDR3 protein. D genes are given only for firm matches. Clone size is not always given. Where it is, it says once, few, many or a class for expanded clones.

TRBV20-1	NA	NA	TRBJ2-3	TGCAGTGCTAGACGGACGCCAGATACGCAGTATTTT	CSARRTPDTQYF
TRBV5-1	NA	NA	TRBJ2-3	TGTGCCAGCAGCTTAGGGCAGATTACAGATACGCAGTATTTT	CASSLGQITDTQYF
TRBV2	NA	NA	TRBJ2-3	TGTGCCACCATGCCGGACAGCGCAGATACGCAGTATTTT	CATMPDSADTQYF
TRBV20-1	NA	few	TRBJ2-3	TGCAGTGCCCCCCGGGGGCGGCCAAAGGGGGGTACGCAGTATTTT	CSAPRGRPKGGTQYF
TRBV7-9	NA	NA	TRBJ2-2	TGTGCCAGCAGCTTGGGTAATCGGACCTCCGGGGAGCTGTTTTTT	CASSLGNRTSGELFF
TRBV7-2	TRBD1	NA	TRBJ2-3	TGTGCCAGCAGCTCAAATAAACAGGGGGCCGGCACAGATACGCAGTATTTT	CASSSNKQGAGTDTQYF
TRBV12-3/TRBV12-4	NA	NA	TRBJ2-3	TGTGCCAGCAGTTTTCGGGTGAATACGCAGTATTTT	CASSFRVNTQYF
TRBV3-1	TRBD2	NA	TRBJ2-3	TGTGCCAGCAGCCTGATAGCGGGGGGGCTGGGTACGCAGTATTTT	CASSLIAGGLGTQYF
TRBV29-1	NA	NA	TRBJ1-2	TGCAGCGTGAGGTCGAGAGAGGGCTATGGCTACACCTTC	CSVRSREGYGYTF
TRBV6-5	NA	NA	TRBJ2-2	TGTGCCAGCAACCAAGACGGAGACACCGGGGAGCTGTTTTTT	CASNQDGDTGELFF
TRBV4-2	TRBD1	few	TRBJ2-5	TGTGCCAGCAGCCAAATCCGGGACAGGGCTCACCAAGAGACCCAGTACTTC	CASSQIRDRAHQETQYF
TRBV12-3/TRBV12-4	NA	few	TRBJ1-6	TGTGCCAGCAGCTCACAGCTCGGGTCACCCCTCCACTTT	CASSSQLGSPLHF
TRBV7-2	NA	NA	TRBJ1-2	TGTGCCAGCAGCCCCGTAGGACAGAACTATGGCTACACCTTC	CASSPVGQNYGYTF
TRBV7-3	TRBD1	NA	TRBJ2-1	TGTGCCAGCAGCCAGGGAAGGACAGGGAATGAGCAGTTCTTC	CASSQGRTGNEQFF
TRBV28	TRBD2	NA	TRBJ2-1	TGTGCCAGCAGCGTACTAGCGGGAGGGCCCCATGAGCAGTTCTTC	CASSVLAGGPHEQFF
TRBV29-1	NA	NA	TRBJ1-2	TGCAGCGTTGATGATAGACGGGACATGGGCTATGGCTACACCTTC	CSVDDRRDMGYGYTF
TRBV12-3/TRBV12-4	TRBD1	NA	TRBJ2-5	TGTGCCAGCAGCCGGGGACAGGGGGTCGTCGAAGAGACCCAGTACTTC	CASSRGQGVVEETQYF
TRBV6-5	NA	NA	TRBJ1-6	TGTGCCAGCAGTTACGTTGGGGGGCTCGATTCACCCCTCCACTTT	CASSYVGGLDSPLHF
TRBV7-2	TRBD2	few	TRBJ2-3	TGTGCCAGCAGCTTTCTAGCGGTCGAGGCGGGAGATACGCAGTATTTT	CASSFLAVEAGDTQYF
TRBV5-6	TRBD1	NA	TRBJ2-1	TGTGCCAGCAGCTCAGATATCGACAGGGGCAGCAATGAGCAGTTCTTC	CASSSDIDRGSNEQFF
TRBV5-6	NA	NA	TRBJ1-5	TGTGCCAGCAGCTTTTTAGGGGTGGGTGGCAATCAGCCCCAGCATTTT	CASSFLGVGGNQPQHF
TRBV5-1	TRBD1	NA	TRBJ2-7	TGCGCCAGCAGCGCCGGGACAGCGGCCTACGAGCAGTACTTC	CASSAGTAAYEQYF
TRBV18	TRBD1	NA	TRBJ2-6	TGTGCCAGCTCACCGGGACAGGCCGTCGACTCTGGGGCCAACGTCCTGACTTTC	CASSPGQAVDSGANVLTF
TRBV27	NA	NA	TRBJ2-7	TGTGCCAGCAGTTTATCCGGGTTGTACGAGCAGTACTTC	CASSLSGLYEQYF
TRBV25-1	NA	NA	TRBJ2-1	TGTGCCAGCCGCAGGGCGTACGGTCAGTTCTTC	CASRRAYGQFF
TRBV6-5	NA	few	TRBJ2-5	TGTGCCAGCAGTTCACGTTCCCTACAGGACACTCCAAGGGCCCAGTACTTC	CASSSRSLQDTPRAQYF
TRBV9	NA	few	TRBJ2-2	TGTGCCAGCAGCGTTACAGCGGGCACCGGGGAGCTGTTTTTT	CASSVTAGTGELFF
TRBV4-2	TRBD2	NA	TRBJ2-1	TGTGCCAGCAGCCAAGAGGTAGGGACTAGGGCCAATGAGCAGTTCTTC	CASSQEVGTRANEQFF
TRBV19	NA	NA	TRBJ2-5	TGTGCCAGTAGTAAGAACCCTCGTCAGGAGACCCAGTACTTC	CASSKNPRQETQYF
TRBV27	NA	NA	TRBJ2-6	TGTGCCAGCAGTTTAAGTCGCCGGCGAACCGGGGCCAACGTCCTGACTTTC	CASSLSRRRTGANVLTF
TRBV7-3	NA	NA	TRBJ2-1	TGTGCCAGCAGCTTAGTTGCGTCGGCCTACGAGCAGTTCTTC	CASSLVASAYEQFF
TRBV4-1	TRBD2	NA	TRBJ2-7	TGCGCCAGCAGCCGATCTAGCGGGAGTCGGAACGAGCAGTACTTC	CASSRSSGSRNEQYF
TRBV5-1	TRBD1	NA	TRBJ2-1	TGCGCCAGCAGCACAAGACAGGGATTGATCTACAATGAGCAGTTCTTC	CASSTRQGLIYNEQFF
TRBV27	NA	NA	TRBJ2-5	TGTGCCAGCAGCCAGGTCGGAGCGGGAGAGACCCAGTACTTC	CASSQVGAGETQYF
TRBV27	NA	NA	TRBJ1-6	TGTGCCAGCAGTTTCGGGCTGCAGCATTCACCCCTCCACTTT	CASSFGLQHSPLHF
TRBV20-1	NA	NA	TRBJ2-7	TGCAGTGCTAGCCCCCCCACAGGGAGACGCGAGCAGTACTTC	CSASPPTGRREQYF
TRBV15	NA	NA	TRBJ2-7	TGTGCCACCAGCACAGTGGTAACCTACGAGCAGTACTTC	CATSTVVTYEQYF
TRBV7-2	NA	NA	TRBJ2-7	TGTGCCAGCACCGACTCTGCCTGGCGGAGCTCCTACGAGCAGTACTTC	CASTDSAWRSSYEQYF